This TCR beta chain was captured by sequencing in a study of sequential checkpoint blockade in melanoma. The ends were cut back, 2 bases at V and 1 base at J, with 9 bases in the middle. Per germline, CDR1 MGHRA and CDR2 YSYEKL. The CDR3 runs to 14 residues. TCRdb's copy holds only in-frame clones and misses some; the assay was immunoSEQ multiplex PCR. The sample holds approximately 7,700 clones, more than 55% seen once. Regarding treatment: randomized to nivolumab then ipilimumab (arm A) or the reverse (arm B). The sequence derives from a human donor with melanoma. The chain joins TRBV4-1 to TRBJ2-7, with a weak D call TRBD1 (6 bases). The source was CD8+ T cells sorted from blood (inferred from file names), collected from a patient given nivolumab and ipilimumab in sequence. CDR3 amino acids: CASSQFTGSYEQYF. In DNA, the CDR3 is TGCGCCAGCAGCCAATTTACAGGGTCCTACGAGCAGTACTTC.